The 2 T cell receptor beta chains listed next were all sequenced from one sample in a study of blood T cell repertoires in COVID-19. TCRdb's copy holds only in-frame clones and misses some; the assay was immunoSEQ multiplex PCR. The profile shows about 330,000 clones, approximately 85% of them singletons. The specimen was peripheral blood. These receptors all come from a woman in her forties or fifties with acute or convalescent COVID-19.

This chain links TRBV27 with TRBJ2-7; D gene uncertain. Trimming removed 4 bases from V and 5 bases from J, with 9 bases in between. The germline V gene has CDR1 MNHEY and CDR2 SMNVEV (reference sequence). The CDR3 extends over 12 amino acids. The CDR3 here is CASSSSGHEQYF. The CDR3 nucleotides read TGTGCCAGCAGTTCCTCAGGCCACGAGCAGTACTTC.

J is TRBJ1-1 and V is TRBV18; D gene unclear. Trimming removed 0 bases at V and 6 bases at J, with 8 bases between. This CDR3 is built from 13 residues. CDR1 and CDR2 from the germline V gene are KGHSH and LQKENI. CDR3 sequence reads: CASSPPSRSEAFF. The CDR3 coding sequence is TGTGCCAGCTCACCACCGTCTCGGTCTGAAGCTTTCTTT.